A single sample is the source of the 15 T cell receptor beta chains below, sequenced in a study of cytomegalovirus exposure and HLA in healthy donors (dated by TCRdb to the late 2010s). The library was made by the immunoSEQ multiplex PCR assay. For the multiplex PCR, a mixture combining 60 forward primers for TCR Vbeta segments and 13 reverse primers for TCR Jbeta segments was used. TCRdb provides this immuneACCESS table in a form limited to in-frame rearrangements. Some clones are lacking; in checked studies, under half of them reflect an unresolved V gene, and why the rest are absent is not known. The sample yields about 110,000 clones; roughly 86% were counted once. Less than 2% of the sample is held by the ten biggest clonotypes. The sample taken for sequencing was PBMCs. The receptors come from a middle-aged man in good health and CMV-seronegative.

V and J are TRBV5-1 and TRBJ2-1; 7 bases are a match to TRBD2. Germline lookup yields CDR1 SGHRS and CDR2 YFSETQ. The CDR3 is 15 amino acids. Trimming removed 0 bases from V and 2 bases from J; junction bases left unmatched: 2. CDR3 loop: CASSLASGAYNEQFF. CDR3 in DNA: TGCGCCAGCAGCTTGGCCAGCGGGGCCTACAATGAGCAGTTCTTC.

This rearrangement joins TRBV11-3 to TRBJ2-1, with 11 bases that match TRBD2. Germline V gene lookup returns CDR1 SGHNT and CDR2 YENEEA. V shed 1 base and J 2 bases; nucleotides not matched to a gene: 4. CDR3 length: 17 residues. Written as DNA, the CDR3 is TGTGCCAGCAGCTTAGCCGGACTAGCGGGCCCCTACAATGAGCAGTTCTTC. Residues: CASSLAGLAGPYNEQFF.

The V gene is TRBV11-2, the J gene TRBJ1-5, with TRBD1 matching 9 bases. Germline CDR1 SGHAT, CDR2 FQNNGV. The V segment lost 1 base and the J segment 9 bases; nucleotides outside the gene matches: 7. The CDR3 is 15 amino acids. The CDR3 DNA sequence: TGTGCCAGCAGCTTAGGGGACAGGGACCGTGGGCCCCAGCATTTT. It translates to CASSLGDRDRGPQHF.

Written as DNA, the CDR3 is TGTGCCAGCTCACCATTACAGCAAAGCACAGATACGCAGTATTTT. As protein: CASSPLQQSTDTQYF. The chain couples TRBV18 to TRBJ2-3; D is unclear. The V gene lost 2 bases and the J gene lost 0 bases, with 9 bases spanning the gap. This CDR3 contains 15 residues. Per the germline V gene, CDR1 is KGHSH and CDR2 is LQKENI.

The chain employs TRBV18 and TRBJ1-1; the D gene is possibly TRBD1 (6 bases). This CDR3 has 14 amino acids. The V end was cut by 4 bases, the J end by 1 base, with 10 bases between. Germline values: CDR1 KGHSH, CDR2 LQKENI. The CDR3 here is CASSHSTGNTEAFF. In DNA form, the CDR3 reads TGTGCCAGCTCACACTCGACAGGGAACACTGAAGCTTTCTTT.

This clone has just one count. The chain combines TRBV4-3 with TRBJ2-3, with TRBD1 matching over 8 bases. V lost 4 bases, J lost 1 base, and 1 base stayed unmatched. CDR3 size: 14 residues. The germline CDR1 and CDR2 sequences are LGHNA and YSLEER. CDR3 nucleotide sequence: TGCGCCAGCAGCCTGGACAGGGGCACAGATACGCAGTATTTT. Protein: CASSLDRGTDTQYF.

The rearrangement links TRBV9 to TRBJ2-3, with no clear D. Germline CDR1 SGDLS, CDR2 YYNGEE. The CDR3 covers 14 residues. The germline V and J ends were trimmed by 6 bases and 2 bases, with 13 bases remaining between them. The CDR3 DNA is TGTGCCAGCACCCCATCCGCTACCACAGATACGCAGTATTTT. Amino acid sequence: CASTPSATTDTQYF.

The CDR3 DNA reads TGTGCCAGCAGTTCCCTTGGGACAGGTGCAAGTTATGGCTACACCTTC. Protein sequence: CASSSLGTGASYGYTF. This sequence joins TRBV6-5 and TRBJ1-2, with TRBD1 identical over 8 bases. The ends lost 4 bases at V and 5 bases at J; junction bases unmatched: 12. Germline V gene lookup returns CDR1 MNHEY and CDR2 SVGAGI. The CDR3 has 16 amino acids.

The rearrangement uses TRBV5-4 and TRBJ2-5, with a weak D call TRBD2 (5 bases). CDR1 and CDR2 (germline): SGHNT, YYREEE (reference sequence). This CDR3 comprises 15 residues. V gave up 4 bases and J gave up 5 bases, with 18 bases separating them. The CDR3 DNA reads as TGTGCCAGCAGCAAATCCTTGGACTTTCAGGAGACCCAGTACTTC. Translated: CASSKSLDFQETQYF.

The chain combines TRBV5-6 with TRBJ1-6, with TRBD1 matching over 10 bases. The V and J ends lost 0 bases and 11 bases, in that order; junction bases with no gene match: 8. Germline V gives CDR1 SGHDT, CDR2 YYEEEE. CDR3 length: 16 amino acids. The CDR3 loop is CASSLGLRDRGTPLHF. In DNA, the CDR3 is TGTGCCAGCAGCTTGGGCCTCCGGGACAGGGGCACACCCCTCCACTTT.

This clone appeared once. The V gene is TRBV2, the J gene TRBJ1-4, with D perhaps TRBD1 (6 bases). V was cut by 8 bases and J by 8 bases, with 12 bases left in between. Germline CDR1 is SNHLY and CDR2 is FYNNEI. The CDR3 covers 12 residues. The CDR3 DNA sequence: TGTGCCAGCCAGGGGTCGTTCGAAAAACTGTTTTTT. Protein sequence: CASQGSFEKLFF.

This chain connects TRBV5-1 to TRBJ1-1, with 7 positions matching TRBD1. V lost 5 bases, J lost 0 bases, and 7 bases stayed unmatched. The CDR3 consists of 15 residues. Per the germline V gene, CDR1 is SGHRS and CDR2 is YFSETQ. The CDR3 region has the DNA TGCGCCAGCAGGGACGCAGGGGGATTGAACACTGAAGCTTTCTTT. This sequence encodes CASRDAGGLNTEAFF. The full variable domain, completed using reference TRBV5-1 and TRBJ1-1, is KAGVTQTPRYLIKTRGQQVTLSCSPISGHRSVSWYQQTPGQGLQFLFEYFSETQRNKGNFPGRFSGRQFSNSRSEMNVSTLELGDSALYLCASRDAGGLNTEAFFGQGTRLTVV.

This chain joins TRBV5-4 and TRBJ2-1; the match to TRBD1 covers 8 bases. The CDR3 contains 15 residues. Germline V gene sequence: CDR1 SGHNT, CDR2 YYREEE (reference sequence). The junction had 10 bases not matched to a gene; V was cut back by 4 bases and J by 7 bases. The CDR3 region has the DNA TGTGCCAGCAGCAGCCCCAGGGGGCCGGGTAATGAGCAGTTCTTC. It yields the protein CASSSPRGPGNEQFF.

For the CDR3, the DNA is TGTGCCAGCAGTTTATTCGGGACTTATGGCTACACCTTC. The encoded protein is CASSLFGTYGYTF. This chain uses TRBV28 with TRBJ1-2; a possible D gene is TRBD1 (5 bases). The CDR3 covers 13 residues. V gave up 1 base and J gave up 5 bases, with 8 bases separating them. CDR1 is MDHEN and CDR2 is SYDVKM in the germline V gene.

J is TRBJ1-2 and V is TRBV6-5, with no clear D. The CDR3 has 15 amino acids. Germline lookup yields CDR1 MNHEY and CDR2 SVGAGI. Between the trimmed V and J ends, which lost 6 bases and 2 bases, there was a span of 16 bases. CDR3: CASSHEKKSNYGYTF. The CDR3 nucleotides are TGTGCCAGCAGCCACGAGAAGAAATCGAACTATGGCTACACCTTC.